Listed below are T cell receptor beta chains from one sample, sequenced in a study of blood T cell repertoires in COVID-19. Sequencing used immunoSEQ multiplex PCR; TCRdb keeps in-frame clones, though not all of them. This table holds some 200,000 clones, around 90% found once. The sample comprised PBMCs or T cells enriched from blood (not recorded which). Receptors originate from a woman in her twenties or thirties who had recovered from COVID-19. CDR3s include the opening cysteine and the closing phenylalanine or tryptophan. A D gene is named only where the DNA matches it firmly. Some rows have no size entry. The others give once, few or many, or a class for an expanded clone.

v_call	d_call	clone_size	j_call	cdr3_nt	cdr3_aa
TRBV7-9	TRBD1	.	TRBJ1-1	TGTGCCAGCAGCCCCGGGACAGGGTTTTTTGTTCGCACTGAAGCTTTCTTT	CASSPGTGFFVRTEAFF
TRBV30	TRBD1	.	TRBJ1-3	TGTGCCTGGAGACACCGGGACAGGGGTGCTGGAAACACCATATATTTT	CAWRHRDRGAGNTIYF
TRBV3-1/TRBV3-2	TRBD1	.	TRBJ2-1	TGTGCCAGCAGCCAAGGGGACAGGGGGTACCACAATGAGCAGTTCTTC	CASSQGDRGYHNEQFF
TRBV4-1	.	.	TRBJ2-3	TGCGCCAGCAGCCCAGGTACGGGAGTGATGGTAGATACGCAGTATTTT	CASSPGTGVMVDTQYF
TRBV7-2	.	.	TRBJ1-6	TGTGCCAGCAGCTTAGTCAGGAGTACACAGGGTTCACCCCTCCACTTT	CASSLVRSTQGSPLHF
TRBV7-6	TRBD2	.	TRBJ2-3	TGTGCCAGCAGCTCGATAGCGGGATACACAGATACGCAGTATTTT	CASSSIAGYTDTQYF
TRBV7-6	TRBD1	few	TRBJ2-2	TGTGCCAGCAGCTACGACAGGGCGAACACCGGGGAGCTGTTTTTT	CASSYDRANTGELFF
TRBV19	TRBD2	.	TRBJ2-5	TGTGCCAGTAGTATAACCGGGACTAGCGGGTTCCTTCAAGAGACCCAGTACTTC	CASSITGTSGFLQETQYF
TRBV7-9	.	few	TRBJ2-7	TGTGCCAGCAGCCCCCCCCAAGGGCAGGGGTTTTACGAGCAGTACTTC	CASSPPQGQGFYEQYF
TRBV19	.	.	TRBJ2-7	TGTGCCAGTAGTGCGGGGTCAAACTCCTACGAGCAGTACTTC	CASSAGSNSYEQYF
TRBV7-7	.	.	TRBJ2-5	TGTGCCAGCAGCCCCGAAGGAACGACAGTCCAAGAGACCCAGTACTTC	CASSPEGTTVQETQYF
TRBV6-1	TRBD2	.	TRBJ2-7	TGTGCCAGCAGTGATCCCCGGGGGGGGTACTTC	CASSDPRGGYF
TRBV4-3	TRBD1	.	TRBJ2-5	TGCGCCAGCAGCCAAGAGGACAGGAAGGAGACCCAGTACTTC	CASSQEDRKETQYF
TRBV6-6	.	.	TRBJ2-5	TGTGCCAGCAGCCCCGGGTCCGCGGAGACCCAGTACTTC	CASSPGSAETQYF
TRBV19	TRBD2	.	TRBJ2-3	TGTGCCAGCCGGACCGCCAGAGCGGGAGGATGGGATACGCAGTATTTT	CASRTARAGGWDTQYF
TRBV11-1	TRBD1	.	TRBJ1-1	TGTGCCAGCAGCTTCAAGGAACGCAGGGGGCACACTGAAGCTTTCTTT	CASSFKERRGHTEAFF
TRBV5-1	.	.	TRBJ1-1	TGCGCCAGCAGGCAGGCGAACACTGAAGCTTTCTTT	CASRQANTEAFF
TRBV5-4	TRBD1	.	TRBJ1-5	TGTGCCAGCAGCCGCAGAGGACAGGGGATAGATCAGCCCCAGCATTTT	CASSRRGQGIDQPQHF
TRBV5-1	.	.	TRBJ2-1	TGCGCCAGCAGCTTGTCCCGACAGGGACTGTACAATGAGCAGTTCTTC	CASSLSRQGLYNEQFF
TRBV4-3	TRBD2	.	TRBJ2-6	TGCGCCAGCAGCCAAGATCTCAGAGGGAGCGGGAGGGCTGGGGCCAACGTCCTGACTTTC	CASSQDLRGSGRAGANVLTF
TRBV6-5	.	once	TRBJ2-5	TGTGCCAGCAGTTACTCGACACCCCAAGAGACCCAGTACTTC	CASSYSTPQETQYF
TRBV10-3	TRBD2	.	TRBJ2-5	TGTGCCATCAGTGGGAGACTAGCGGGAGGGAATTCGGTCCAAGAGACCCAGTACTTC	CAISGRLAGGNSVQETQYF
TRBV9	TRBD2	.	TRBJ2-7	TGTGCCAGCAGCGTATGGGCTAGCGGGGGGCTCTACGAGCAGTACTTC	CASSVWASGGLYEQYF
TRBV10-1	TRBD1	.	TRBJ1-2	TGCGCCAGCCCCAGGGGGAGAGGCTACACCTTC	CASPRGRGYTF
TRBV18	.	.	TRBJ1-1	TGTGCCAGCTCACCCCGGGACACTGAAGCTTTCTTT	CASSPRDTEAFF
TRBV6-2/TRBV6-3	.	.	TRBJ2-4	TGTGCCAGCAGTCGGACAGGAGGGAAGAACATTCAGTACTTC	CASSRTGGKNIQYF
TRBV3-1/TRBV3-2	.	once	TRBJ1-1	TGTGCCAGCAGCCAAGTATCCGGGGGGTCTGAAGCTTTCTTT	CASSQVSGGSEAFF
TRBV7-8	TRBD1	.	TRBJ1-4	TGTGCCAGCAGCTTAGCCCGGGTCTCACAGGGGACAGGGGATGAAAAACTGTTTTTT	CASSLARVSQGTGDEKLFF
TRBV7-3	TRBD1	once	TRBJ2-7	TGTGCCAGCAGTCCCGGACAGGTCCCCTACGAGCAGTACTTC	CASSPGQVPYEQYF
TRBV5-1	.	.	TRBJ1-2	TGCGCCAGCAGCTTGGCCCAGGGGATTGATGGCTACACCTTC	CASSLAQGIDGYTF
TRBV19	TRBD1	.	TRBJ1-2	TGTGCCAGTAGAACGACAGGGGCTTACGGCTACACCTTC	CASRTTGAYGYTF
TRBV7-2	.	.	TRBJ1-2	TGTGCCAGCAGCTTAAACAGGGAAAATTTGGAGGGCTACACCTTC	CASSLNRENLEGYTF
TRBV6-2/TRBV6-3	TRBD2	.	TRBJ2-3	TGTGCCAGCAGTTACTCCTTCAGCGGGAGGGCAGATACGCAGTATTTT	CASSYSFSGRADTQYF
TRBV2	.	once	TRBJ1-2	TGTGCCAGCGGTCAGGGTAACTATGGCTACACCTTC	CASGQGNYGYTF
TRBV6-5	.	few	TRBJ1-2	TGTGCCAGCAACGGGAACTATGGCTACACCTTC	CASNGNYGYTF
TRBV7-8	.	.	TRBJ1-5	TGTGCCAGCAGCCGAAATACTTTTAGCAATCAGCCCCAGCATTTT	CASSRNTFSNQPQHF
TRBV15	.	.	TRBJ2-1	TGTGCCACCAGCAGTGGCATAATCAATGAGCAGTTCTTC	CATSSGIINEQFF
TRBV9	TRBD1	.	TRBJ2-2	TGTGCCAGCAGCGTTGGACAGGGGGCATTCACCGGGGAGCTGTTTTTT	CASSVGQGAFTGELFF
TRBV7-3	TRBD1	.	TRBJ1-3	TGTGCCAGCAGCTTCGGGACAGGGGGAAACACCATATATTTT	CASSFGTGGNTIYF
TRBV6-5	.	.	TRBJ2-2	TGTGCCAGCAGAGGGACTGGCGGGGAGCTGTTTTTT	CASRGTGGELFF
TRBV18	.	once	TRBJ1-1	TGTGCCAGCTCCCCACCCGGGTTTGAGAACACTGAAGCTTTCTTT	CASSPPGFENTEAFF
TRBV6-4	.	.	TRBJ2-2	TGTGCCAGCAGTGACTCACTACAGGGTTGGGCCGGGGAGCTGTTTTTT	CASSDSLQGWAGELFF
TRBV19	.	.	TRBJ1-1	TGTGCCAGTAGTATAGTGGTGGGGGGGAACACTGAAGCTTTCTTT	CASSIVVGGNTEAFF